A single sample gave rise to the 26 T cell receptor beta chains below, sequenced in a study of Ad26.COV2.S vaccination and SARS-CoV-2 variants. Regarding treatment: some 20 received Ad26.COV2.S at low or high dose, single or two shots; roughly five received placebo; per-sample allocation not given. Samples analyzed were those drawn on day 63 after the first vaccine or placebo injection. Only in-frame clones appear in the TCRdb table, and some are missing; sequencing was by immunoSEQ multiplex PCR. Of some 340,000 clones listed, around 81% are singletons. The sample in question was peripheral blood, obtained in a trial of Ad26.COV2.S vaccine versus placebo. The receptors were sampled from a person aged 18-60 years who received the Ad26.COV2.S COVID-19 vaccine or a placebo.

This chain links TRBV6-8 with TRBJ2-3, with D maybe TRBD1 (6 bases). The CDR3 contains 18 residues. The ends were cut back, 7 bases at V and 4 bases at J, with 27 bases in the middle. In germline, CDR1 is MNHGY, CDR2 SAAAGT. CDR3 region: CASTLGDTPNPPPDTQYF. The CDR3 nucleotides read TGTGCCAGCACCCTAGGGGACACACCAAACCCCCCCCCAGATACGCAGTATTTT.

The chain joins TRBV28 to TRBJ1-5; no definite D call. This CDR3 region has 13 residues. Germline V lookup: CDR1 MDHEN, CDR2 SYDVKM. V was cut by 5 bases and J by 7 bases, with 12 bases left in between. The CDR3 DNA reads TGTGCCAGCAGTATCTCCGCCAGGCAGCCCCAGCATTTT. Its protein product is CASSISARQPQHF. The variable domain in full, completed from reference TRBV28 and TRBJ1-5, reads DVKVTQSSRYLVKRTGEKVFLECVQDMDHENMFWYRQDPGLGLRLIYFSYDVKMKEKGDIPEGYSVSREKKERFSLILESASTNQTSMYLCASSISARQPQHFGDGTRLSIL.

The table lists this clone with a few counts. CDR3 coding DNA: TGTGCCAGCAGGGACCTGACAGGGGGCACTGAAGCTTTCTTT. Residues: CASRDLTGGTEAFF. This rearrangement joins TRBV28 to TRBJ1-1; 9 nucleotides align to TRBD1. This CDR3 spans 14 amino acids. Unmatched junction bases numbered 6, after V lost 6 bases and J lost 4 bases. Germline lookup yields CDR1 MDHEN and CDR2 SYDVKM.

The chain is built from TRBV5-4 and TRBJ1-5; D gene ambiguous. Germline V gene sequence: CDR1 SGHNT, CDR2 YYREEE (reference sequence). Trimming took 0 bases from V and 0 from J, leaving 7 bases between them. The CDR3 is made up of 15 amino acids. The CDR3 protein is CASSLGVSSNQPQHF. The CDR3 bases are TGTGCCAGCAGCTTGGGAGTTTCTAGCAATCAGCCCCAGCATTTT.

This chain joins TRBV7-8 and TRBJ2-5; unclear D gene. Trimming cost V 4 bases and J 1 base, with 7 bases left between them. The CDR3 sequence is 13 residues long. Germline lookup yields CDR1 SGHVS and CDR2 FQNEAQ. This CDR3 is CASSSGVQETQYF. The CDR3 DNA follows: TGTGCCAGCAGCTCTGGTGTCCAAGAGACCCAGTACTTC.

This chain connects TRBV11-3 to TRBJ2-6; D possibly matches TRBD1 or TRBD2 (6 bases each). Per the germline V gene, CDR1 is SGHNT and CDR2 is YENEEA. The V gene lost 0 bases and the J gene lost 2 bases, with 14 bases spanning the gap. There are 18 residues in the CDR3. The CDR3 nucleotides are TGTGCCAGCAGCTTAGATGGCGGGACATTGGCTGGGGCCAACGTCCTGACTTTC. The encoded protein is CASSLDGGTLAGANVLTF.

V gene TRBV11-1 combines with J gene TRBJ1-2, with 7 bases matching TRBD1. The J segment lost 8 bases and the V segment lost 5 bases, leaving 5 bases of the junction unmatched. This CDR3 is 12 amino acids long. In germline, CDR1 is SGHAT, CDR2 FQDESV (reference sequence). The CDR3 sequence: CASSPTGAGYTF. The CDR3 DNA reads as TGTGCCAGCAGCCCTACAGGGGCCGGCTACACCTTC.

V gene TRBV3-1 (or the pseudogene TRBV3-2) combines with J gene TRBJ1-5, with unresolved D. Germline-derived CDR1 and CDR2 are LGHDT and YNNKEL (reference sequence). This CDR3 spans 15 amino acids. Trimming stripped 1 base from V and 4 bases from J, with 11 bases between. CDR3 sequence reads: CASSQGDVGNQPQHF. The CDR3 coding sequence is TGTGCCAGCAGCCAAGGTGATGTGGGGAATCAGCCCCAGCATTTT.

V and J are TRBV13 and TRBJ1-1; no clear D gene. V lost 2 bases and J lost 0, with 13 bases in between. Germline loops: CDR1 PRHDT, CDR2 FYEKMQ (reference sequence). This CDR3 is built from 16 residues. In DNA, the CDR3 is TGTGCCAGCAGCTTATTAGTGGCAAACATGAACACTGAAGCTTTCTTT. It translates to CASSLLVANMNTEAFF.

The V call is TRBV15, the J call TRBJ2-7; 8 bases are shared with TRBD1. The CDR3 covers 14 residues. The V and J ends lost 3 bases and 3 bases, in that order; junction bases with no gene match: 4. In germline, CDR1 is LNHNV, CDR2 YYDKDF (reference sequence). The CDR3 loop reads CATSRLGTGYEQYF. Written as DNA, the CDR3 is TGTGCCACCAGCAGGTTAGGGACAGGCTACGAGCAGTACTTC.

The J gene is TRBJ2-1, the V gene TRBV18; D is unclear. There are 14 residues in the CDR3. The V and J ends lost 6 bases and 0 bases respectively, with 9 bases between them. Germline CDR1 is KGHSH and CDR2 is LQKENI. The DNA for the CDR3 is TGTGCCAGCTCCGCGGATAGCTCCTACAATGAGCAGTTCTTC. Its protein product is CASSADSSYNEQFF.

The CDR3 reads CASSLSVGGDTEAFF. CDR3 coding DNA: TGCGCCAGCAGCTTGTCCGTTGGCGGGGACACTGAAGCTTTCTTT. This chain connects TRBV5-1 to TRBJ1-1; unclear D gene. Per germline, CDR1 SGHRS and CDR2 YFSETQ. V lost 1 base and J 3 bases, leaving 13 bases between the germline ends. This CDR3 is built from 15 residues.

This chain links TRBV10-3 with TRBJ2-3, with unresolved D. CDR3 length equals 12 residues. The germline V gene encodes CDR1 ENHRY and CDR2 SYGVKD. V lost 6 bases and J 3 bases, leaving 7 bases between the germline ends. The CDR3 loop reads CAISYSTDTQYF. The CDR3 bases are TGTGCCATCAGCTACAGTACAGATACGCAGTATTTT.

The chain is built from TRBV10-3 and TRBJ2-3; D may be TRBD1 (6 bases). Looked up from germline, CDR1 is ENHRY and CDR2 is SYGVKD. The germline V and J ends were trimmed by 3 bases and 5 bases, with 12 bases remaining between them. CDR3 length: 14 amino acids. The CDR3 DNA is TGTGCCATCAGTGATGTGGGGGCTGGAGATACGCAGTATTTT. It encodes CAISDVGAGDTQYF.

The chain is built from TRBV29-1 and TRBJ1-3, with D uncertain. V was clipped by 4 bases and J by 0 bases, with 7 bases between them. The CDR3 covers 13 residues. Germline V gene lookup returns CDR1 SQVTM and CDR2 ANQGSEA. Here the CDR3 reads CSVGQDSGNTIYF. The DNA of the CDR3 is TGCAGCGTTGGGCAGGACTCTGGAAACACCATATATTTT. Drawing the rest from reference TRBV29-1 and TRBJ1-3, the complete variable domain is SAVISQKPSRDICQRGTSLTIQCQVDSQVTMMFWYRQQPGQSLTLIATANQGSEATYESGFVIDKFPISRPNLTFSTLTVSNMSPEDSSIYLCSVGQDSGNTIYFGEGSWLTVV.

The chain has TRBV2 and TRBJ1-6, with TRBD1 as a possible D gene (6 bases). CDR3 length: 16 residues. Germline V lookup: CDR1 SNHLY, CDR2 FYNNEI. The germline V and J ends were trimmed by 5 bases and 7 bases, with 18 bases remaining between them. CDR3 region: CASSPQGGGSNSPLHF. The CDR3 DNA follows: TGTGCCAGCAGTCCCCAGGGTGGGGGCTCGAATTCACCCCTCCACTTT.

This clone was detected only once. The chain links TRBV4-1 to TRBJ2-2; 9 nucleotides match TRBD2. The germline V gene has CDR1 MGHRA and CDR2 YSYEKL. The CDR3 has 17 residues. The V and J ends lost 6 bases and 6 bases, in that order; junction bases with no gene match: 14. The CDR3 spells CASRVVSGLASSGELFF. CDR3 nucleotide sequence: TGCGCCAGCAGAGTCGTCTCGGGACTAGCATCTTCCGGGGAGCTGTTTTTT.

V usage is TRBV11-3 and J usage is TRBJ1-1; unclear D gene. The length of the CDR3 is 13 residues. CDR1 SGHNT and CDR2 YENEEA come from the germline V gene. V shed 5 bases and J shed 5 bases, with 12 bases lying between them. The CDR3 sequence is CASSTPGRTEAFF. CDR3 nucleotide sequence: TGTGCCAGCAGCACTCCTGGGCGGACTGAAGCTTTCTTT.

The gene calls are TRBV3-1 (or the pseudogene TRBV3-2) and TRBJ2-1; 11 positions agree with TRBD2. This CDR3 has 17 residues. CDR1 is LGHDT, CDR2 YNNKEL, per germline (reference sequence). The ends lost 1 base at V and 9 bases at J; junction bases unmatched: 11. CDR3 sequence (DNA): TGTGCCAGCAGCCAAGTACGACTAGCGGGGCCCGCCGTTGAGCAGTTCTTC. Its translation: CASSQVRLAGPAVEQFF.

The rearrangement uses TRBV19 and TRBJ1-2, with D possibly TRBD1 on 5 matching bases. This CDR3 comprises 12 residues. Between the trimmed V and J ends, which lost 6 bases and 4 bases, there was a span of 9 bases. Looked up from germline, CDR1 is LNHDA and CDR2 is SQIVND (reference sequence). The DNA for the CDR3 is TGTGCCAGTAGCCGACAGAGCTATGGCTACACCTTC. It encodes CASSRQSYGYTF.

The gene calls are TRBV30 and TRBJ1-6, with 7 bases fitting TRBD1. Germline loops: CDR1 GTSNPN, CDR2 SVGIG (reference sequence). This CDR3 is 15 amino acids long. The trim removed 2 bases at V and 8 bases at J, leaving 9 bases unmatched. The CDR3 DNA is TGTGCCTGGAGTAAGGGACAGACTACCTATTCACCCCTCCACTTT. Its translation: CAWSKGQTTYSPLHF.

The chain couples TRBV6-5 to TRBJ1-6; TRBD1 matches 7 bases. The CDR3 is 14 amino acids. The ends lost 7 bases at V and 7 bases at J; junction bases unmatched: 7. CDR1 MNHEY and CDR2 SVGAGI come from the germline V gene. The CDR3 DNA reads TGTGCCAGCAACTACGGGACAGCAAATTCACCCCTCCACTTT. Translated: CASNYGTANSPLHF.

The chain couples TRBV6-4 to TRBJ2-2; D gene uncertain. The V end was cut by 10 bases, the J end by 2 bases, with 14 bases between. CDR1 and CDR2 (germline): MRHNA, SNTAGT. The CDR3 has 14 amino acids. For the CDR3, the DNA is TGTGCCACACTCTCCGGACCCAACACCGGGGAGCTGTTTTTT. Encoded protein: CATLSGPNTGELFF.

In its sample, this clone was seen once. The chain is built from TRBV5-6 and TRBJ1-4; 12 bases line up with TRBD1. Germline V gene data show CDR1 as SGHDT and CDR2 as YYEEEE. This CDR3 comprises 18 residues. Trimming took 3 bases from V and 6 from J; bases not matched to a gene: 12. The CDR3 region is CASSSDGTGGPLDEKLFF. The DNA of the CDR3 is TGTGCCAGCAGCTCGGACGGGACAGGGGGCCCTCTGGATGAAAAACTGTTTTTT.

A single count supports this clone. The chain combines TRBV28 with TRBJ1-5, with a weak D call TRBD1 (5 bases). CDR3 length: 16 amino acids. Trimming stripped 3 bases from V and 6 bases from J, with 18 bases between. Germline V lookup: CDR1 MDHEN, CDR2 SYDVKM. The chain's CDR3 is CASSFVLGAGGQPQHF. CDR3 DNA sequence: TGTGCCAGCAGTTTTGTGCTTGGGGCTGGGGGTCAGCCCCAGCATTTT.

The CDR3 DNA is TGTGCCAGCAGCGCCGGGACAATCAATCAGCCCCAGCATTTT. Translating gives CASSAGTINQPQHF. This sequence joins TRBV3-1 (or the pseudogene TRBV3-2) and TRBJ1-5; tentatively, D is TRBD1 (6 bases). Germline CDR1 is LGHDT and CDR2 is YNNKEL (reference sequence). The V and J ends lost 5 bases and 3 bases respectively, with 11 bases between them. The CDR3 sequence is 14 residues long.